The rows below give T cell receptor beta chains drawn from one sample of a study of shared clonotypes between healthy human individuals. The repertoire was sequenced with immunoSEQ multiplex PCR; TCRdb's copy has only in-frame clones and lacks some. The sample holds about 2,200,000 clones, 93% seen once. The sample taken for sequencing was naive CD8+ T cells from PBMCs. All receptors derive from a man aged 18 to 30 in good health. Some clones in this sample may be carry-over from other donors' samples. Each CDR3 is given with its conserved first and last residue. D genes are given only for firm matches. Clone size is given for some rows only: seen once, a few or many times, or a class if the clone is expanded.

TRBJ1-1 . TRBV5-6 few TGTGCCAGCAGCTTTTGGACAGTCGGGCCCAAAGCTTTCTTT CASSFWTVGPKAFF
TRBJ1-2 TRBD1 TRBV9 once TGTGCCAGCAGCCCCTCTCCAGGGGGGAATGGCTACACCTTC CASSPSPGGNGYTF
TRBJ2-3 TRBD2 TRBV19 . TGTGCCAGTAGCCCGACTAGCGGGAGTTGGGATACGCAGTATTTT CASSPTSGSWDTQYF
TRBJ2-1 . TRBV21-1 . TGTGCCAGCAGCATGGAGACTAGCTCGGATGAGCAGTTCTTC CASSMETSSDEQFF
TRBJ1-3 . TRBV19 once TGTGCCAGTAGTCCGGGGGCATCATCTGGAAACACCATATATTTT CASSPGASSGNTIYF
TRBJ2-3 . TRBV29-1 . TGCAGCGTTGAAGAGATGGATACGCAGTATTTT CSVEEMDTQYF
TRBJ2-3 TRBD2 TRBV27 once TGTGCCAGCAGTTTGTTAGCGGGCAGACCCAGCACAGATACGCAGTATTTT CASSLLAGRPSTDTQYF
TRBJ1-1 . TRBV27 . TGTGCCAGCAGTTTGGGGACCCACACTGAAGCTTTCTTT CASSLGTHTEAFF
TRBJ1-3 . TRBV28 . TGTGCCAGCAGTTCCACCCCCTACACCATATATTTT CASSSTPYTIYF
TRBJ1-2 TRBD1 TRBV27 . TGTGCCAGCAGTCCCCTCGGGACAGGGTTGTCTGGCTACACCTTC CASSPLGTGLSGYTF
TRBJ2-7 . TRBV9 . TGTGCCAGCAGCGTAACAGCCTCCTACGAGCAGTACTTC CASSVTASYEQYF
TRBJ1-2 . TRBV27 . TGTGCCAGCTTCCCCTCTTTTGGCTGGGGGTCTCGCCATGGCTACACCTTC CASFPSFGWGSRHGYTF
TRBJ2-7 TRBD2 TRBV27 . TGTGCCAGCAGTCAAAGGACTAGCGGGAGCCCCCTGGAGCAGTACTTC CASSQRTSGSPLEQYF
TRBJ1-1 TRBD1 TRBV5-1 . TGCGCCAGCAGCCCGGAACAGGGGGCGGGTAAAAAAACTGAAGCTTTCTTT CASSPEQGAGKKTEAFF
TRBJ2-4 TRBD2 TRBV5-6 . TGTGCCAGCAGCCCGAGCGGGAGGGCCAAAAACATTCAGTACTTC CASSPSGRAKNIQYF
TRBJ2-3 . TRBV9 . TGTGCCAGCAGCGTATCGTATAGAAGCGGCACTAGCACAGATACGCAGTATTTT CASSVSYRSGTSTDTQYF
TRBJ1-1 . TRBV7-8 . TGTGCCAGCAGCCCGGCGGGGGTCGGCGCTTTCTTT CASSPAGVGAFF
TRBJ1-2 . TRBV2 few TGTGCCAGCAGTGACACAGGGAGGTACACCTTC CASSDTGRYTF
TRBJ1-1 . TRBV28 . TGTGCCAGCAGTTTATTCAGAGACACCGTGCGGGCTTTCTTT CASSLFRDTVRAFF
TRBJ1-4 . TRBV27 . TGTGCCAGCAGCCAGGACTATCCTAATGAAAAACTGTTTTTT CASSQDYPNEKLFF
TRBJ2-5 TRBD2 TRBV4-3 . TGCGCCAGCAGCCAAACTAGCGGGAGTCGAGAGACCCAGTACTTC CASSQTSGSRETQYF
TRBJ2-6 . TRBV7-9 . TGTGCCAGCAGAACAGACAGCTCTGGGGCCAACGTCCTGACTTTC CASRTDSSGANVLTF
TRBJ1-3 . TRBV7-4 . TGTGCCAGCAGCTCGGGCCGACCTTTTATATATTTT CASSSGRPFIYF
TRBJ2-2 TRBD1 TRBV30 . TGTGCCTGGACCCCCGGGACAGCGAACACCGGGGAGCTGTTTTTT CAWTPGTANTGELFF
TRBJ2-1 . TRBV28 . TGTGCCAGCAGTTCCGCCCAGGGCGGCGGGATCTACAATGAGCAGTTCTTC CASSSAQGGGIYNEQFF
TRBJ2-4 . TRBV27 . TGTGCCAGCAGCCTCCTGGGAGGGGGAGGGGACATTCAGTACTTC CASSLLGGGGDIQYF
TRBJ2-1 TRBD2 TRBV28 . TGTGCCAGCAGTTTATGGGAAGGGACTAGCGGGAATAATGAGCAGTTCTTC CASSLWEGTSGNNEQFF
TRBJ2-3 . TRBV5-6 . TGTGCCAGCAGCTTCCCTCCACTTAGTGGCACAGATACGCAGTATTTT CASSFPPLSGTDTQYF
TRBJ2-1 . TRBV12-5 . TGTGCTAGTGGTTTTGGGCATGAGCAGTTCTTC CASGFGHEQFF
TRBJ1-2 . TRBV5-5 . TGTGCCAGCAGCTTCACGGGAACTAACTATGGCTACACCTTC CASSFTGTNYGYTF
TRBJ1-1 . TRBV5-1 . TGCGCCAGCAGGGTAGGGGGTTTGAACACTGAAGCTTTCTTT CASRVGGLNTEAFF
TRBJ1-5 . TRBV28 . TGTGCCAGCCAACCAACGGACGGCAATCAGCCCCAGCATTTT CASQPTDGNQPQHF
TRBJ1-1 . TRBV4-2 . TGTGCCAGCAGCCAAGAGGGGGGGATCACTGAAGCTTTCTTT CASSQEGGITEAFF
TRBJ2-1 . TRBV25-1 . TGTGCCAGCCGGGACGGACTATACAATGAGCAGTTCTTC CASRDGLYNEQFF
TRBJ2-2 . TRBV21-1 once TGTGCCAGCAGCTCCAGCAGCCCACGTGGGGAGCTGTTTTTT CASSSSSPRGELFF
TRBJ1-5 . TRBV15 . TGTGCCACCAGCACCGGGGGCAATCAGCCCCAGCATTTT CATSTGGNQPQHF
TRBJ2-7 TRBD2 TRBV9 . TGTGCCAGCAGCCTAGCGGGCAGCTACGAGCAGTACTTC CASSLAGSYEQYF
TRBJ2-2 . TRBV9 . TGTGCCAGCAGCGTAGTTGGGGCCGGGGAGCTGTTTTTT CASSVVGAGELFF
TRBJ2-7 TRBD1 TRBV19 . TGTGCCAGTAGTATAAGTGACAGGGGGCGGTACGAGCAGTACTTC CASSISDRGRYEQYF
TRBJ2-1 TRBD2 TRBV28 . TGTGCCAGCACCCGAGGCCCCTACAAGATTGGAGACTCGGGAGGGGGTAAGAATGAGCAGTTCTTC CASTRGPYKIGDSGGGKNEQFF
TRBJ2-5 . TRBV28 . TGTGCCAGCAGTTTACATCCGTCCAGCCCGAGTCAAGAGACCCAGTACTTC CASSLHPSSPSQETQYF
TRBJ2-7 TRBD1 TRBV28 . TGTGCCAGCAGTCTAACAGGGGGAAACCCCTACGAGCAGTACTTC CASSLTGGNPYEQYF
TRBJ2-3 TRBD1 TRBV4-1 . TGCGCCAGCAGCCAAGCAAACAAACCGGGACAGGGGGGAACAGATACGCAGTATTTT CASSQANKPGQGGTDTQYF
TRBJ2-7 TRBD2 TRBV27 . TGTGCCAGCAGTTTACTTGCAGCGGGAGTTTACGAGCAGTACTTC CASSLLAAGVYEQYF
TRBJ2-1 TRBD2 TRBV14 . TGTGCCAGCAGCCCCCGACTAGCGGGACTCTACAATGAGCAGTTCTTC CASSPRLAGLYNEQFF
TRBJ2-7 TRBD1 TRBV27 . TGTGCCAGCAGTTTATTAGCCGGGACAGCCACCTACGAGCAGTACTTC CASSLLAGTATYEQYF